Below are 11 T cell receptor beta chains sequenced from a single sample in a study of T cells after yellow fever vaccination. TCRdb ran MiXCR on the 5' RACE reads and lists one entry per CDR3 protein. The table includes under 250,000 distinct CDR3 sequences, around 3.1% detected once. The starting material was CD4+ T cells sorted from PBMCs, obtained 10 days after the yellow fever booster vaccination. The source of these receptors is a man aged 18 to 29 who received the YFV17D yellow fever vaccine.

This clonotype was observed at least ten times. The rearrangement links TRBV5-4 to TRBJ1-1; D possibly corresponds to TRBD1 (6 bases). CDR3 length equals 16 residues. Germline V gene data show CDR1 as SGHNT and CDR2 as YYREEE (reference sequence). Trimming removed 0 bases at V and 1 base at J, with 13 bases between. The CDR3, as DNA: TGTGCCAGCAGCTTGGGAGGGTCGGGACAGAACACTGAAGCTTTCTTT. Translated: CASSLGGSGQNTEAFF.

This clonotype was observed at least ten times. The genes are TRBV5-1 and TRBJ2-3; D ambiguous. The CDR3 consists of 14 residues. Between the trimmed V and J ends, which lost 4 bases and 0 bases, there was a span of 9 bases. CDR1 is SGHRS and CDR2 is YFSETQ in the germline V gene. CDR3 sequence (DNA): TGCGCCAGCAGCACCTTACAGAGCACAGATACGCAGTATTTT. This codes for CASSTLQSTDTQYF. Complete variable domain (other parts from reference TRBV5-1 and TRBJ2-3): KAGVTQTPRYLIKTRGQQVTLSCSPISGHRSVSWYQQTPGQGLQFLFEYFSETQRNKGNFPGRFSGRQFSNSRSEMNVSTLELGDSALYLCASSTLQSTDTQYFGPGTRLTVL.

In its sample, this clonotype was seen a few times. The V and J genes are TRBV5-1 and TRBJ2-3, with 8 nucleotides matching TRBD2. Germline CDR1 reads SGHRS; CDR2 reads YFSETQ. CDR3 length: 16 amino acids. Trimming at V came to 4 bases and at J to 5 bases, leaving 12 bases not matched to a gene. CDR3 in amino acids: CASSPQGGGRGDTQYF. CDR3 DNA: TGCGCCAGCAGCCCCCAGGGCGGGGGGAGAGGAGATACGCAGTATTTT.

Many counts were recorded for this clonotype. The rearrangement joins TRBV20-1 to TRBJ1-1, with D possibly being TRBD1 (6 bases). Germline values: CDR1 DFQATT, CDR2 SNEGSKA (reference sequence). Trimming removed 2 bases at V and 1 base at J, with 8 bases between. The CDR3 has 13 residues. CDR3: CSARKGENTEAFF. In DNA form, the CDR3 reads TGCAGTGCTAGAAAGGGGGAGAACACTGAAGCTTTCTTT.

The V and J genes are TRBV27 and TRBJ2-1; 9 positions agree with TRBD2. J gave up 7 bases and V 2 bases, and 9 bases lay outside the gene matches. The CDR3 extends over 16 amino acids. The germline gives CDR1 MNHEY, CDR2 SMNVEV (reference sequence). In DNA, the CDR3 is TGTGCCAGCAGTTTAGGCGGGGGGGCCTTCGGGAATGAGCAGTTCTTC. It codes for CASSLGGGAFGNEQFF.

This clonotype was observed at least ten times. The rearrangement links TRBV7-3 to TRBJ2-6, with D unclear. Trimming took off 2 bases at V and 0 bases at J, with 5 bases between the two ends. The CDR3 totals 15 residues. Germline-derived CDR1 and CDR2 are SGHTA and FQGTGA. CDR3 sequence reads: CASSLVSSGANVLTF. DNA of the CDR3: TGTGCCAGCAGCTTAGTATCCTCTGGGGCCAACGTCCTGACTTTC.

The rearrangement joins TRBV5-1 to TRBJ1-3; 9 bases match TRBD1. CDR3 length: 16 residues. Trimming cost V 0 bases and J 4 bases; bases outside gene matches: 5. Germline V gives CDR1 SGHRS, CDR2 YFSETQ. In DNA form, the CDR3 reads TGCGCCAGCAGCTTGGCCGGGACAGGGTTCGGAAACACCATATATTTT. This translates into CASSLAGTGFGNTIYF.

CDR3 nucleotides: TGTGCCAGCAGCTTTGGCAACCTGGGAGAGACCCAGTACTTC. Protein product: CASSFGNLGETQYF. The genes are TRBV5-5 and TRBJ2-5; the D is unclear. Germline V lookup: CDR1 SGHKS, CDR2 YYEKEE (reference sequence). With 2 bases removed from V and 4 bases from J, the gap between germline ends came to 12 bases. CDR3 length: 14 residues.

V gene TRBV6-6 combines with J gene TRBJ1-3, with unresolved D. V was pared by 11 bases and J by 0 bases, with 11 bases between. Germline CDR1 MNHNY, CDR2 SVGAGI (reference sequence). The CDR3 spans 13 residues. The CDR3: CAHSQSSGNTIYF. In DNA, the CDR3 is TGTGCCCACTCACAGAGCTCTGGAAACACCATATATTTT.

This chain joins TRBV30 and TRBJ2-2; TRBD2 is a possible D gene (7 bases). Trimming cost V 5 bases and J 4 bases, with 14 bases left between them. The CDR3 is made up of 14 amino acids. Germline V gene lookup returns CDR1 GTSNPN and CDR2 SVGIG (reference sequence). CDR3 nucleotides: TGTGCCTGGGAGGCCGGGGGGCGCACCGGGGAGCTGTTTTTT. Protein product: CAWEAGGRTGELFF.

This clonotype was seen repeatedly, ten times or more. The chain links TRBV7-3 to TRBJ2-2, with 11 bases that match TRBD2. V gave up 6 bases and J gave up 3 bases; unmatched junction bases: 0. CDR1 is SGHTA and CDR2 is FQGTGA in the germline V gene. The CDR3 runs to 14 residues. The CDR3 region has the DNA TGTGCCAGCAGACTAGCGGGGGACACCGGGGAGCTGTTTTTT. This codes for CASRLAGDTGELFF.